Listed below are T cell receptor beta chains from one sample, sequenced in a study of blood T cells in healthy people across ages. TCRdb reprocessed the 5' RACE reads via MiXCR and lists one record per CDR3 protein. The sample has around 400,000 distinct CDR3 sequences, 45% to 60% seen once. Sequencing input: blood. Receptors were obtained from a man aged 55 to 70 in good health. Each CDR3 is given with its conserved first and last residue. Fields, in order: CDR3 protein, CDR3 DNA, D gene, V gene, J gene, clone size. The D gene is left open where the match is weak. Clone size, where shown, is once, few, many, or a class for clones that have expanded.

CASSSARVTQYF	TGTGCCAGCAGCTCCGCGCGGGTTACGCAGTATTTT	-	TRBV7-2	TRBJ2-3	few
CSVGAPGQADEQYF	TGCAGCGTTGGTGCCCCGGGACAGGCCGACGAGCAGTACTTC	TRBD1	TRBV29-1	TRBJ2-7	-
CASSTTPGYEQYF	TGTGCCAGCAGTACGACCCCCGGCTACGAGCAGTACTTC	-	TRBV28	TRBJ2-7	-
CASRAIVPTGELFF	TGTGCCAGCAGAGCCATTGTGCCCACCGGGGAGCTGTTTTTT	-	TRBV7-2	TRBJ2-2	-
CASSQGRALYGYTF	TGCGCCAGCAGCCAAGGCAGGGCGCTCTATGGCTACACCTTC	-	TRBV4-3	TRBJ1-2	-
CASSFRGGRGEQYF	TGTGCCAGCAGCTTTCGCGGGGGCCGGGGCGAGCAGTACTTC	-	TRBV13	TRBJ2-7	few
CASSYGTFDGWAGNQPQHF	TGTGCCAGCAGTTACGGAACTTTCGACGGTTGGGCAGGCAATCAGCCCCAGCATTTT	-	TRBV6-7	TRBJ1-5	few
CASSLEQGRGYTF	TGCGCCAGCAGCTTGGAACAGGGGAGGGGCTACACCTTC	TRBD1	TRBV5-1	TRBJ1-2	-
CSARVTGTSGLNSYEQYF	TGCAGCGCCCGGGTGACCGGGACTAGCGGGCTGAATTCCTACGAGCAGTACTTC	TRBD2	TRBV29-1	TRBJ2-7	few
CASSEPGQGANTEAFF	TGTGCCAGCAGTGAACCCGGACAGGGGGCGAACACTGAAGCTTTCTTT	TRBD1	TRBV25-1	TRBJ1-1	many
CSARDTLGTRGYTF	TGCAGTGCTAGAGATACATTAGGCACTAGAGGCTACACCTTC	-	TRBV20-1	TRBJ1-2	-
CASSLAMLARDEQYF	TGTGCCAGCAGCTTAGCGATGCTAGCGCGGGACGAGCAGTACTTC	-	TRBV7-2	TRBJ2-7	-
CSAITSGAKTVTQYF	TGCAGTGCTATAACGAGCGGGGCGAAGACGGTAACCCAGTACTTC	TRBD2	TRBV20-1	TRBJ2-5	-
CATSRDRGVETQYF	TGTGCCACCAGCAGAGATCGGGGAGTAGAGACCCAGTACTTC	-	TRBV15	TRBJ2-5	-
CSAIKDRELPEQYF	TGCAGTGCTATAAAAGACAGGGAACTTCCCGAGCAGTACTTC	TRBD1	TRBV20-1	TRBJ2-7	-
CASSLVPGVLNTEAFF	TGTGCCAGCAGCTTAGTGCCAGGGGTATTGAACACTGAAGCTTTCTTT	-	TRBV7-2	TRBJ1-1	-
CASSPRGTAVGEQYF	TGTGCCAGTAGTCCCCGGGGGACAGCCGTTGGTGAGCAGTACTTC	-	TRBV19	TRBJ2-7	-
CAISESYKETQYF	TGTGCCATCAGTGAGAGTTACAAAGAGACCCAGTACTTC	-	TRBV10-3	TRBJ2-5	-
CASRVREGEDNEQFF	TGTGCCAGCAGGGTTAGGGAGGGGGAGGACAATGAGCAGTTCTTC	-	TRBV4-2	TRBJ2-1	few
CASSFSGGQYNEQFF	TGTGCCAGCAGCTTCTCGGGGGGACAGTACAATGAGCAGTTCTTC	-	TRBV7-2	TRBJ2-1	many
CASSEDRASSYEQYF	TGTGCCAGCAGCGAAGACAGGGCCTCCTCCTACGAGCAGTACTTC	TRBD1	TRBV7-2	TRBJ2-7	few
CASSQGDVILGNEQFF	TGTGCCAGCAGCCAAGGGGACGTAATACTAGGCAATGAGCAGTTCTTC	-	TRBV4-2	TRBJ2-1	many
CATSDQRDRGPVDTQYF	TGTGCCACCAGTGACCAAAGGGACAGGGGTCCGGTAGATACGCAGTATTTT	TRBD1	TRBV24-1	TRBJ2-3	-